These 28 T cell receptor beta chains share one sample of origin, sequenced in a study of T cell responses to AZD1222 COVID-19 vaccine. The repertoire was sequenced with immunoSEQ multiplex PCR; TCRdb's copy has only in-frame clones and lacks some. The sample has 75,000 to 90,000 clones, more than 90% seen once. Sequencing was performed on peripheral blood, taken 28 days after the second AZD1222 dose. These receptors were taken from an adult who received the AZD1222 COVID-19 vaccine.

V gene TRBV5-8 combines with J gene TRBJ1-1; tentatively, D is TRBD1 (6 bases). The CDR3 is 15 amino acids. Trimming cost V 1 base and J 1 base, with 11 bases left between them. Germline assignment: CDR1 SGHTS and CDR2 YDEGEE. The CDR3 reads CASSLSTGPNTEAFF. The CDR3 region has the DNA TGTGCCAGCAGCTTGAGTACAGGGCCGAACACTGAAGCTTTCTTT.

J is TRBJ1-2 and V is TRBV28; D might be TRBD1 (6 bases). Looked up from germline, CDR1 is MDHEN and CDR2 is SYDVKM. There are 14 residues in the CDR3. V was pared by 5 bases and J by 4 bases, with 14 bases between. The CDR3 DNA is TGTGCCAGCAGTGCAAAGAGGGGGTTCTATGGCTACACCTTC. Protein sequence: CASSAKRGFYGYTF.

The chain links TRBV11-2 to TRBJ1-1; a weak D match, TRBD1 (5 bases). CDR3 length: 12 amino acids. Trimming pared 2 bases from V and 8 bases from J, leaving 9 bases between. Germline V CDR1 and CDR2: SGHAT, FQNNGV. CDR3 nucleotides: TGTGCCAGCAGCTTAACAGGACAAGAAGCTTTCTTT. It yields the protein CASSLTGQEAFF.

This clone was found once. The CDR3 spells CSVDVLQKNTEAFF. The CDR3, as DNA: TGCAGCGTTGACGTCTTACAAAAGAACACTGAAGCTTTCTTT. V is TRBV29-1 and J is TRBJ1-1; no firm D call. Looked up from germline, CDR1 is SQVTM and CDR2 is ANQGSEA. The CDR3 runs 14 residues. The ends were cut back, 3 bases at V and 1 base at J, with 12 bases in the middle.

The genes are TRBV5-6 and TRBJ2-7; TRBD2 aligns across 15 bases. The CDR3 length is 16 residues. Germline V lookup: CDR1 SGHDT, CDR2 YYEEEE. Trimming at V came to 3 bases and at J to 6 bases, leaving 7 bases not matched to a gene. The CDR3 sequence: CASSSGLAGGTREQYF. The DNA for the CDR3 is TGTGCCAGCAGCTCGGGACTAGCGGGAGGTACACGCGAGCAGTACTTC. The variable domain in full, completed from reference TRBV5-6 and TRBJ2-7, reads DAGVTQSPTHLIKTRGQQVTLRCSPKSGHDTVSWYQQALGQGPQFIFQYYEEEERQRGNFPDRFSGHQFPNYSSELNVNALLLGDSALYLCASSSGLAGGTREQYFGPGTRLTVT.

V usage is TRBV6-6 and J usage is TRBJ1-2; 8 bases are a match to TRBD1. After removal of 2 bases from V and 2 bases from J, the junction contained 1 base not matched to a gene. CDR3 length: 14 amino acids. Germline CDR1 MNHNY, CDR2 SVGAGI (reference sequence). CDR3 loop: CASSYRTGNYGYTF. For the CDR3, the DNA is TGTGCCAGCAGTTACAGGACAGGGAACTATGGCTACACCTTC.

The chain couples TRBV5-8 to TRBJ1-1; 8 bases map to TRBD1. This CDR3 is 16 amino acids long. The ends lost 3 bases at V and 1 base at J; junction bases unmatched: 8. The germline CDR1 and CDR2 sequences are SGHTS and YDEGEE. CDR3 sequence: CASSYGTGRANTEAFF. The CDR3 nucleotides are TGTGCCAGCAGCTACGGGACAGGTAGGGCGAACACTGAAGCTTTCTTT. The full variable domain, in which reference TRBV5-8 and TRBJ1-1 provide the parts outside the CDR3, is EAGVTQSPTHLIKTRGQQATLRCSPISGHTSVYWYQQALGLGLQFLLWYDEGEERNRGNFPPRFSGRQFPNYSSELNVNALELEDSALYLCASSYGTGRANTEAFFGQGTRLTVV.

This clone occurred once. V usage is TRBV3-1 (or the pseudogene TRBV3-2) and J usage is TRBJ1-1; a weak D match, TRBD1 (6 bases). The CDR3 loop spans 14 amino acids. V was clipped by 0 bases and J by 4 bases, with 9 bases between them. CDR1 and CDR2 from the germline V gene are LGHDT and YNNKEL (reference sequence). The CDR3 nucleotides read TGTGCCAGCAGCCAAGATCGAGGGGGCACTGAAGCTTTCTTT. As protein: CASSQDRGGTEAFF.

This clone was seen just once. The genes are TRBV27 and TRBJ1-2, with a possible D match to TRBD1 (6 bases). Germline CDR1 is MNHEY and CDR2 is SMNVEV (reference sequence). V was trimmed by 5 bases and J by 3 bases, leaving 10 bases between them. CDR3 length: 13 residues. CDR3 sequence: CASSPRTDYGYTF. In nucleotides, the CDR3 is TGTGCCAGCAGTCCCCGGACAGACTATGGCTACACCTTC.

This rearrangement joins TRBV11-2 to TRBJ2-2; D gene ambiguous. CDR1 SGHAT and CDR2 FQNNGV come from the germline V gene. Deletions cut 5 bases from V and 3 bases from J, with 13 bases between. The CDR3 contains 15 residues. CDR3 coding DNA: TGTGCCAGCAGCCCCCGCCGTGGGGACACCGGGGAGCTGTTTTTT. Translation gives CASSPRRGDTGELFF. Complete variable domain (other parts from reference TRBV11-2 and TRBJ2-2): EAGVAQSPRYKIIEKRQSVAFWCNPISGHATLYWYQQILGQGPKLLIQFQNNGVVDDSQLPKDRFSAERLKGVDSTLKIQPAKLEDSAVYLCASSPRRGDTGELFFGEGSRLTVL.

The chain employs TRBV10-2 and TRBJ2-3; D is possibly TRBD2 (6 bases). Germline CDR1 is WSHSY and CDR2 is SAAADI. V gave up 2 bases and J gave up 4 bases, with 13 bases separating them. CDR3 length: 15 amino acids. The CDR3 DNA sequence: TGCGCCAGCAGTGAGGGGCGGGGCCCCGCAGATACGCAGTATTTT. This sequence encodes CASSEGRGPADTQYF.

The genes are TRBV27 and TRBJ2-1; D ambiguous. CDR3 size: 14 residues. Germline loops: CDR1 MNHEY, CDR2 SMNVEV (reference sequence). Trimming shortened V by 5 bases and J by 0 bases, and 8 bases separated the two germline ends. CDR3 sequence reads: CASSGFISYNEQFF. CDR3 DNA: TGTGCCAGCAGTGGATTTATCTCCTACAATGAGCAGTTCTTC.

The rearrangement uses TRBV19 and TRBJ2-7; D is unclear. Between the trimmed V and J ends, which lost 6 bases and 2 bases, there was a span of 11 bases. The germline V gene has CDR1 LNHDA and CDR2 SQIVND (reference sequence). The CDR3 is made up of 13 amino acids. The CDR3 region has the DNA TGTGCCAGTAGCCCCGGGCCAGCCTACGAGCAGTACTTC. This codes for CASSPGPAYEQYF.

V and J are TRBV5-1 and TRBJ1-1, with 9 bases that match TRBD1. The CDR3 spans 14 residues. V lost 0 bases, J lost 5 bases, and 2 bases stayed unmatched. CDR1 is SGHRS and CDR2 is YFSETQ in the germline V gene. DNA of the CDR3: TGCGCCAGCAGCTTGGACAGGGGGCATACTGAAGCTTTCTTT. Protein: CASSLDRGHTEAFF.

The table lists this clone with a few counts. The V gene is TRBV28, the J gene TRBJ1-2; 8 bases are shared with TRBD1. Germline V gene data show CDR1 as MDHEN and CDR2 as SYDVKM. The CDR3 has 13 amino acids. V gave up 2 bases and J gave up 14 bases; unmatched junction bases: 10. Here the CDR3 DNA reads TGTGCCAGCAGTTTAGGTCCGCAGGGGGCGAAGACCTTC. Its protein product is CASSLGPQGAKTF.

This clone is a singleton in its sample. The chain uses TRBV11-3 and TRBJ2-1; D uncertain. The V end was cut by 7 bases, the J end by 5 bases, with 15 bases between. From germline, CDR1 is SGHNT and CDR2 YENEEA. The CDR3 extends over 14 amino acids. The CDR3 loop is CASTPGPLHNEQFF. DNA of the CDR3: TGTGCCAGCACCCCCGGGCCGCTACACAATGAGCAGTTCTTC.

V and J are TRBV18 and TRBJ1-1; the D gene is possibly TRBD1 (6 bases). V gave up 2 bases and J gave up 0 bases, with 13 bases separating them. The CDR3 is 16 amino acids. Germline V gene sequence: CDR1 KGHSH, CDR2 LQKENI. Here the CDR3 reads CASSPAQQGVNTEAFF. The CDR3, as DNA: TGTGCCAGCTCACCAGCTCAACAGGGAGTGAACACTGAAGCTTTCTTT.

The chain carries TRBV21-1 and TRBJ2-5; TRBD1 reflects the table's D call only, with no check against the DNA. TRBV21-1 counts as a pseudogene. The CDR3 length is 14 residues. The CDR3 nucleotides are TGTGCCAGCAGCTTGTTGACAGCACAAGAGACCCAGTACTTC. Translation gives CASSLLTAQETQYF.

J is TRBJ1-1 and V is TRBV6-5, with D uncertain. Germline loops: CDR1 MNHEY, CDR2 SVGAGI. Trimming cost V 4 bases and J 0 bases, with 3 bases left between them. This CDR3 spans 12 amino acids. The CDR3 loop reads CASSSVNTEAFF. The CDR3 DNA sequence: TGTGCCAGCAGTTCGGTGAACACTGAAGCTTTCTTT.

This chain's CDR3 is CASSPTEAQGGLYGYTF. The CDR3 nucleotides are TGTGCCAGCTCACCGACCGAGGCCCAGGGTGGCCTCTATGGCTACACCTTC. The chain has TRBV18 and TRBJ1-2; tentatively, D is TRBD1 (5 bases). Trimming cost V 3 bases and J 4 bases, with 21 bases left between them. The germline gives CDR1 KGHSH, CDR2 LQKENI. This CDR3 is built from 17 residues.

The rearrangement joins TRBV5-1 to TRBJ2-7; the D is unclear. The germline V gene encodes CDR1 SGHRS and CDR2 YFSETQ. Trimming left V 5 bases short and J 0 bases short, with 15 bases between. CDR3 size: 15 residues. The CDR3 region is CASSPQWGSSYEQYF. CDR3 DNA: TGCGCCAGCAGTCCCCAGTGGGGTAGCTCCTACGAGCAGTACTTC.

This sequence joins TRBV5-3 and TRBJ2-1, with no clear D. TRBV5-3 carries the ORF label, with uncertain function. The CDR3 runs to 9 residues. The DNA for the CDR3 is TGTGGCCGGCTAGGGGAGCAGTTCTTC. This translates into CGRLGEQFF.

This clone is a singleton in its sample. The chain is built from TRBV9 and TRBJ1-1; D is unresolved. CDR1 SGDLS and CDR2 YYNGEE come from the germline V gene. The CDR3 sequence is 14 residues long. V gave up 2 bases and J gave up 5 bases, with 13 bases separating them. The CDR3 is CASSVRRAGTEAFF. As DNA, the CDR3 is TGTGCCAGCAGCGTTCGACGTGCCGGGACTGAAGCTTTCTTT.

The rearrangement joins TRBV19 to TRBJ2-1; no reliable D call. Germline CDR1 is LNHDA and CDR2 is SQIVND (reference sequence). V lost 4 bases to trimming and J lost 0 bases, with 10 bases between them. The CDR3 covers 15 residues. The CDR3 DNA reads as TGTGCCAGTAGTACCGGTTTTAGCTCCTACAATGAGCAGTTCTTC. This codes for CASSTGFSSYNEQFF.

This chain uses TRBV30 with TRBJ1-1; tentatively, D is TRBD1 (5 bases). The CDR3 sequence is 12 residues long. CDR1 and CDR2 (germline): GTSNPN, SVGIG (reference sequence). V gave up 3 bases and J gave up 3 bases, with 8 bases separating them. The CDR3 sequence is CAWSARDTEAFF. The CDR3 nucleotides are TGTGCCTGGAGCGCCAGGGACACTGAAGCTTTCTTT.

The chain joins TRBV6-5 to TRBJ1-1; possible D gene TRBD1, 6 bases. The V gene lost 3 bases and the J gene lost 5 bases, with 19 bases spanning the gap. CDR3 length: 16 residues. Germline V CDR1 and CDR2: MNHEY, SVGAGI. This CDR3 reads CASSYPEQGVGTEAFF. The CDR3 region has the DNA TGTGCCAGCAGTTATCCAGAACAGGGAGTAGGGACTGAAGCTTTCTTT.

The chain couples TRBV7-9 to TRBJ2-2; TRBD1 matches at 10 bases. The CDR3 contains 16 residues. In germline, CDR1 is SEHNR, CDR2 FQNEAQ (reference sequence). The ends lost 5 bases at V and 0 bases at J; junction bases unmatched: 3. For the CDR3, the DNA is TGTGCCAGCAGCGCAGGGACAGGGGCGAACACCGGGGAGCTGTTTTTT. Its translation is CASSAGTGANTGELFF. Full variable domain (rest looked up from reference TRBV7-9 and TRBJ2-2): DTGVSQNPRHKITKRGQNVTFRCDPISEHNRLYWYRQTLGQGPEFLTYFQNEAQLEKSRLLSDRFSAERPKGSFSTLEIQRTEQGDSAMYLCASSAGTGANTGELFFGEGSRLTVL.

This clone was seen a single time. The chain recombines TRBV27 with TRBJ2-2, with 7 bases matching TRBD1. This CDR3 has 15 residues. In germline, CDR1 is MNHEY, CDR2 SMNVEV (reference sequence). The V gene end was trimmed by 2 bases and the J gene end by 6 bases; junction bases not matched to a gene: 6. The CDR3 sequence is CASSLTRGQSGELFF. CDR3 sequence (DNA): TGTGCCAGCAGTTTAACGAGGGGGCAATCCGGGGAGCTGTTTTTT.